This entry is about one TCR beta chain. Its antigen is undetermined. The sample originates from a study of Tregs in tolerant kidney transplant recipients. Study-wide background: Sorting of CD4+CD25+CD127- cells followed 3-day belatacept mixed lymphocyte reactions, sometimes with approximately five-day graft donor restimulation. Study-level results: Findings come from small patient numbers and require larger validation.

V lost 4 bases, J lost 4 bases, and 17 bases lay in between. This CDR3 spans 15 amino acids. From germline, CDR1 is SGHTA and CDR2 FQGNSA. Profiling relied on immunoSEQ multiplex PCR, and the TCRdb table lists in-frame clones only, not all of them. The data contain 35,000 to 50,000 clones, about 95% of them seen just once; the ten biggest clones take up 0.37%. Source material: Tregs from blood cultured with allogeneic cells. The V call is TRBV7-2, the J call TRBJ2-7, with D perhaps being TRBD1 or TRBD2 (5 bases each). The receptor's source is a human donor in good health. The DNA of the CDR3 is TGTGCCAGCAGCTCGGCGAAGGGACCGCAATACGAGCAGTACTTC. Protein product: CASSSAKGPQYEQYF. The full variable domain, with the rest looked up from reference TRBV7-2 and TRBJ2-7, is GAGVSQSPSNKVTEKGKDVELRCDPISGHTALYWYRQSLGQGLEFLIYFQGNSAPDKSGLPSDRFSAERTGGSVSTLTIQRTQQEDSAVYLCASSSAKGPQYEQYFGPGTRLTVT.